Listed below are T cell receptor beta chains from one sample, sequenced in a study of identical twins. Using its own MiXCR run on the 5' RACE reads, TCRdb lists one record per CDR3 protein. Among about 530,000 distinct CDR3 sequences, about 22% were seen once, and the ten largest hold 0.45% to 0.5%. This sample also appeared in a second study, on yellow fever vaccine responses in identical twins.

Sequencing used CD4+ T cells sorted from blood. These receptors were obtained from a woman aged 18 to 35 in good health. Each CDR3 is given with its conserved first and last residue. Each record gives: clone size, J gene, V gene, D gene, CDR3 protein, CDR3 DNA. A D gene is named only where the DNA matches it firmly. The size of a clone is reported for some rows only, either as once, few or many, or as a class for expanded clones.

size: many; J: TRBJ2-2; V: TRBV29-1; D: TRBD1; CDR3: CSAEGQGKAGELFF; DNA: TGCAGCGCCGAGGGACAGGGGAAAGCCGGGGAGCTGTTTTTT
size: few; J: TRBJ2-1; V: TRBV24-1; D: NA; CDR3: CATSDRGLGHNEQFF; DNA: TGTGCCACCAGTGACAGAGGTCTAGGGCACAATGAGCAGTTCTTC
size: once; J: TRBJ2-3; V: TRBV25-1; D: NA; CDR3: CASSEYRGRGLSTDTQYF; DNA: TGTGCCAGCAGTGAATACCGGGGGCGGGGCCTTAGCACAGATACGCAGTATTTT
size: NA; J: TRBJ1-6; V: TRBV7-9; D: NA; CDR3: CASSLRNFGSPLHF; DNA: TGTGCCAGCAGCTTACGAAATTTCGGTTCACCCCTCCACTTT
size: NA; J: TRBJ1-1; V: TRBV10-3; D: NA; CDR3: CAISEWRVGTEAFF; DNA: TGTGCCATCAGTGAGTGGAGGGTGGGGACTGAAGCTTTCTTT
size: many; J: TRBJ2-3; V: TRBV28; D: NA; CDR3: CASSTFFGGPSTDTQYF; DNA: TGTGCCAGCAGTACTTTCTTCGGGGGACCGAGCACAGATACGCAGTATTTT
size: few; J: TRBJ1-6; V: TRBV5-1; D: NA; CDR3: CASSSGQNNSPLHF; DNA: TGCGCCAGCAGCTCTGGACAGAATAATTCACCCCTCCACTTT
size: NA; J: TRBJ2-3; V: TRBV7-6; D: NA; CDR3: CASSLFGGAADTQYF; DNA: TGTGCCAGCAGCTTATTTGGGGGGGCTGCAGATACGCAGTATTTT
size: NA; J: TRBJ1-4; V: TRBV20-1; D: NA; CDR3: CSARHQDPNEKLFF; DNA: TGCAGTGCTAGACACCAGGACCCTAATGAAAAACTGTTTTTT
size: NA; J: TRBJ2-3; V: TRBV6-5; D: NA; CDR3: CASSYGFRGAEDTQYF; DNA: TGTGCCAGCAGTTACGGCTTCCGGGGGGCGGAAGATACGCAGTATTTT
size: few; J: TRBJ2-1; V: TRBV11-2; D: TRBD1; CDR3: CASSRLFRGQGATNEQFF; DNA: TGTGCCAGCAGCCGCTTATTCAGAGGACAGGGGGCAACGAATGAGCAGTTCTTC
size: few; J: TRBJ2-5; V: TRBV20-1; D: NA; CDR3: CSARVGTSTKETQYF; DNA: TGCAGTGCTAGAGTAGGAACTAGCACAAAAGAGACCCAGTACTTC
size: few; J: TRBJ1-6; V: TRBV5-1; D: NA; CDR3: CASSLYSDYNSPLHF; DNA: TGCGCCAGCAGCTTGTACAGCGACTATAATTCACCCCTCCACTTT
size: few; J: TRBJ2-3; V: TRBV25-1; D: TRBD2; CDR3: CASSDLTSGGPDTQYF; DNA: TGTGCCAGCAGTGACTTGACTAGCGGGGGCCCAGATACGCAGTATTTT
size: NA; J: TRBJ2-5; V: TRBV20-1; D: TRBD2; CDR3: CSASTLAGGTKETQYF; DNA: TGCAGTGCTAGCACGCTAGCGGGAGGTACTAAAGAGACCCAGTACTTC
size: NA; J: TRBJ2-1; V: TRBV6-1; D: TRBD2; CDR3: CASGPGLAGYYNEQFF; DNA: TGTGCCAGCGGTCCCGGACTAGCGGGATACTACAATGAGCAGTTCTTC
size: NA; J: TRBJ2-3; V: TRBV12-3/TRBV12-4; D: NA; CDR3: CASRTGYSRSTDTQYF; DNA: TGTGCCAGCAGGACTGGGTACTCGCGGAGCACAGATACGCAGTATTTT
size: many; J: TRBJ2-5; V: TRBV29-1; D: NA; CDR3: CSVVGLAGETQYF; DNA: TGCAGCGTTGTCGGGCTAGCCGGGGAGACCCAGTACTTC
size: NA; J: TRBJ1-2; V: TRBV3-1; D: NA; CDR3: CASSQGGGNYGYTF; DNA: TGTGCCAGCAGCCAAGGGGGAGGGAACTATGGCTACACCTTC
size: few; J: TRBJ2-5; V: TRBV15; D: TRBD2; CDR3: CATSRDFGAGGRETQYF; DNA: TGTGCCACCAGCAGAGATTTCGGGGCGGGAGGCAGGGAGACCCAGTACTTC
size: NA; J: TRBJ1-3; V: TRBV28; D: NA; CDR3: CASSSPASSGNTIYF; DNA: TGTGCCAGCAGTTCCCCAGCCAGCTCTGGAAACACCATATATTTT
size: few; J: TRBJ1-1; V: TRBV10-3; D: NA; CDR3: CAISDGPNTEAFF; DNA: TGTGCCATCAGTGACGGGCCGAACACTGAAGCTTTCTTT